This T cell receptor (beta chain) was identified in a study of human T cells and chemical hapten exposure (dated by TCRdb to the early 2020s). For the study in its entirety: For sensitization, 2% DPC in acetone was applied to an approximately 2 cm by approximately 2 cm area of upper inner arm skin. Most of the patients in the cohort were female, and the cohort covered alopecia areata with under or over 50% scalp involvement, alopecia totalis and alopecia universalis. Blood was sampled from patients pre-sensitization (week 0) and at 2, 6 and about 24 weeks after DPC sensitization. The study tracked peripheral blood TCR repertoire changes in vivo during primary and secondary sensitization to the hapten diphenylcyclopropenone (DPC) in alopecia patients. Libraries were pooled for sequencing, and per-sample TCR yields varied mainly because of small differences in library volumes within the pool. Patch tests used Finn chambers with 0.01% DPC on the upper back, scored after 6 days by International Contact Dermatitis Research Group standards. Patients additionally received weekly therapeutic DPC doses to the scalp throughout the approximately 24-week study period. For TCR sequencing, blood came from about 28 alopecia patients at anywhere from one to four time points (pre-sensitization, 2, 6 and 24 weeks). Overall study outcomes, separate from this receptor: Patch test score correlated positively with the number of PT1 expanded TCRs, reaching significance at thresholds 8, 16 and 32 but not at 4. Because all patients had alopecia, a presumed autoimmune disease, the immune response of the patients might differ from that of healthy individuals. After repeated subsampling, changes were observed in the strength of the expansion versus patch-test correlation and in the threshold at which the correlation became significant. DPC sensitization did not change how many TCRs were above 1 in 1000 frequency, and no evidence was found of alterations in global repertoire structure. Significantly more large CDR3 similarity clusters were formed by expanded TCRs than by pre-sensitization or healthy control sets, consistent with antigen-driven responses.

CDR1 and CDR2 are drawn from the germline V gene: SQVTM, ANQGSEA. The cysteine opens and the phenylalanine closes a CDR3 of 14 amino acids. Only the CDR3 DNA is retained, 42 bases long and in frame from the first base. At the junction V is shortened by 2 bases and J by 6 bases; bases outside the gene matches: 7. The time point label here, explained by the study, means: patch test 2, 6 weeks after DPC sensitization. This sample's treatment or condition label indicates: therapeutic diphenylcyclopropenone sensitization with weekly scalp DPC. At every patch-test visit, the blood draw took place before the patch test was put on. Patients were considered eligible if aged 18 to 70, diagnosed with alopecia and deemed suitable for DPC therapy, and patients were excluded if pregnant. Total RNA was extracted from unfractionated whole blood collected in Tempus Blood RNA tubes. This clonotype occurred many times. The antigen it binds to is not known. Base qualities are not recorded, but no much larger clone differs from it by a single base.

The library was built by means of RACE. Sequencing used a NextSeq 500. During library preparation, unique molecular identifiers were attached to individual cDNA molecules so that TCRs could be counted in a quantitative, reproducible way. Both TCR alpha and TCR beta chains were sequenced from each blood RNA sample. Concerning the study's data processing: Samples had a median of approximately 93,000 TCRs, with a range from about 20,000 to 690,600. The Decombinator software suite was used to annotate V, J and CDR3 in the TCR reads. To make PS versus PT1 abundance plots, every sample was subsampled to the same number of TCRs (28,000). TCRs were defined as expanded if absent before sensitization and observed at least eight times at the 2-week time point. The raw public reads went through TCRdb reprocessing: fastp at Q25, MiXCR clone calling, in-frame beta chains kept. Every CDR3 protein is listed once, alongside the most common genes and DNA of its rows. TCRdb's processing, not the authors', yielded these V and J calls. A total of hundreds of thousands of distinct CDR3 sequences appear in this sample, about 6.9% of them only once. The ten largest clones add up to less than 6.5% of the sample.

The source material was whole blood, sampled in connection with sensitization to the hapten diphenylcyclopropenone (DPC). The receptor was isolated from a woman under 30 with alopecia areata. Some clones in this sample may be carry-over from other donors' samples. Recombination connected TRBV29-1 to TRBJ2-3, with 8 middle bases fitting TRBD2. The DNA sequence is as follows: TGCAGCGTTGAACACAGGCCGGGGGGGGATACGCAGTATTTT. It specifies CSVEHRPGGDTQYF.